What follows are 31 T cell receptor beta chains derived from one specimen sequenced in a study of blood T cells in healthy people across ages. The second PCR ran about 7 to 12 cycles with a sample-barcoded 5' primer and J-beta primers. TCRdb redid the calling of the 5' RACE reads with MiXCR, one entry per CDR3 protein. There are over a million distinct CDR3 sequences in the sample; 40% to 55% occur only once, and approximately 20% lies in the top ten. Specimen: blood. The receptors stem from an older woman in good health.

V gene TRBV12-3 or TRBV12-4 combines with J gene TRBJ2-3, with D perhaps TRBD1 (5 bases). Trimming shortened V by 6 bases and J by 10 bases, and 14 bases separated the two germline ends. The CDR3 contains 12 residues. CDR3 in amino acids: CASSRALGPQYF. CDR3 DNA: TGTGCCAGCAGCAGGGCGCTAGGACCGCAGTATTTT.

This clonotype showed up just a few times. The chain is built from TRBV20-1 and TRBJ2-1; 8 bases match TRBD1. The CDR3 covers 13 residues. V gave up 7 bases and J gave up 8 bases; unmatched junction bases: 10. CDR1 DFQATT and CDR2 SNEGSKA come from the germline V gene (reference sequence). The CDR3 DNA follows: TGCAGTGTTCAGGCCGGGACAGGCTATGAGCAGTTCTTC. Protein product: CSVQAGTGYEQFF.

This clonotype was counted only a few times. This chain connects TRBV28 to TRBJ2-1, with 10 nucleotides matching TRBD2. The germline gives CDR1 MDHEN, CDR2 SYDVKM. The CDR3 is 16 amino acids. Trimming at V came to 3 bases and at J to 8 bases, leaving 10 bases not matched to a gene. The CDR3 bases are TGTGCCAGCAGTTTTTTATCTAGCGGGAGTTTGTATGAGCAGTTCTTC. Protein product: CASSFLSSGSLYEQFF.

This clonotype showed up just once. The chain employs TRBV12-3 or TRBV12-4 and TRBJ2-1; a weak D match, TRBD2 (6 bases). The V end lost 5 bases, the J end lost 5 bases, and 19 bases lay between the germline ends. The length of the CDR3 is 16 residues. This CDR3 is CASSLLGRRGDNEQFF. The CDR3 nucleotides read TGTGCCAGCAGTCTACTGGGACGGAGGGGAGACAATGAGCAGTTCTTC.

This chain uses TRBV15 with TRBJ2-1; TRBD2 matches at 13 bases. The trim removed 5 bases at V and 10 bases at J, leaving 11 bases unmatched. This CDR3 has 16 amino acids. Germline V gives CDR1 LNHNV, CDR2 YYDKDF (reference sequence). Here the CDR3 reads CATSGFTSGRAGEQFF. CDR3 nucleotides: TGTGCCACCAGCGGATTCACTAGCGGGAGGGCCGGGGAGCAGTTCTTC.

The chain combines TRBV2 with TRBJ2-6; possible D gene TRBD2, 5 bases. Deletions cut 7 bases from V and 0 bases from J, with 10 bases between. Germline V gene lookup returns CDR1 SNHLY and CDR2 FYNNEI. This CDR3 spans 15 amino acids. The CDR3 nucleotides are TGTGCCAGCATTGGAGGTTCCTCTGGGGCCAACGTCCTGACTTTC. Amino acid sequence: CASIGGSSGANVLTF.

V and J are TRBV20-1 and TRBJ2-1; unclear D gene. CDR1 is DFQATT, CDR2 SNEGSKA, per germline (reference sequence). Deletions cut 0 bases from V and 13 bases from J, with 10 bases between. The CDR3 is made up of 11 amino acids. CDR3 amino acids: CSAREGYSQFF. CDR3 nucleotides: TGCAGTGCTAGAGAAGGATATTCCCAGTTCTTC.

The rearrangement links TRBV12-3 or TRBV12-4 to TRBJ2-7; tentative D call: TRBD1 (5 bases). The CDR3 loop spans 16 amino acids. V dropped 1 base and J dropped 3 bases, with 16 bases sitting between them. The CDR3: CASSLGDSPSFYEQYF. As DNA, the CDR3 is TGTGCCAGCAGTTTAGGAGACAGCCCTTCTTTCTACGAGCAGTACTTC.

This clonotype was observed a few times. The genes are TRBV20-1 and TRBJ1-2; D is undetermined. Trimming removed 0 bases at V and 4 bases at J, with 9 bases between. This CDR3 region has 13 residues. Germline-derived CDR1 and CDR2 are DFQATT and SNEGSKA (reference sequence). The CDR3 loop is CSARENSPYGYTF. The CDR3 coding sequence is TGCAGTGCTAGAGAGAACAGCCCCTATGGCTACACCTTC.

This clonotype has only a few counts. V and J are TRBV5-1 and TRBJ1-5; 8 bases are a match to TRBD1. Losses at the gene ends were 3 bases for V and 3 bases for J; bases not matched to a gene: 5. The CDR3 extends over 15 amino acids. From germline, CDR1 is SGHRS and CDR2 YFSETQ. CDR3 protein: CASSSTGDINQPQHF. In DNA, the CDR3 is TGCGCCAGCAGCTCGACAGGGGATATCAATCAGCCCCAGCATTTT.

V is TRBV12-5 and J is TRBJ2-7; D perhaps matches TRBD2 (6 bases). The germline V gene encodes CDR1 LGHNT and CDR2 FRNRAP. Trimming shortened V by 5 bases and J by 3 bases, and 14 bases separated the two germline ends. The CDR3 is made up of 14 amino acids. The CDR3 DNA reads TGTGCTAGTGGTACAAACTTGCGGGGCTACGAGCAGTACTTC. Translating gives CASGTNLRGYEQYF. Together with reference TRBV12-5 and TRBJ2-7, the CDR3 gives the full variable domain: DARVTQTPRHKVTEMGQEVTMRCQPILGHNTVFWYRQTMMQGLELLAYFRNRAPLDDSGMPKDRFSAEMPDATLATLKIQPSEPRDSAVYFCASGTNLRGYEQYFGPGTRLTVT.

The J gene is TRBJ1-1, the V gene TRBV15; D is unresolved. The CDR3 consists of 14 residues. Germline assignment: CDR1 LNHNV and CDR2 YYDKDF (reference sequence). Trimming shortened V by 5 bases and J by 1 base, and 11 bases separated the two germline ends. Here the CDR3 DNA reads TGTGCCACCAGCGAAGGACGGAGGAACACTGAAGCTTTCTTT. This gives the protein CATSEGRRNTEAFF.

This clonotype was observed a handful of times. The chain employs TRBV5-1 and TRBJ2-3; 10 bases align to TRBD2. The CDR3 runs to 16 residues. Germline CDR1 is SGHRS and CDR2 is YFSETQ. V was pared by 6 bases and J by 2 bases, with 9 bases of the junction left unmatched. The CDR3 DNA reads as TGCGCCAGCACCCCAGTCCTAGCGGGAGCCACAGATACGCAGTATTTT. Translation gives CASTPVLAGATDTQYF. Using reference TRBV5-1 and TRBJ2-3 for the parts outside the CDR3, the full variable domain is KAGVTQTPRYLIKTRGQQVTLSCSPISGHRSVSWYQQTPGQGLQFLFEYFSETQRNKGNFPGRFSGRQFSNSRSEMNVSTLELGDSALYLCASTPVLAGATDTQYFGPGTRLTVL.

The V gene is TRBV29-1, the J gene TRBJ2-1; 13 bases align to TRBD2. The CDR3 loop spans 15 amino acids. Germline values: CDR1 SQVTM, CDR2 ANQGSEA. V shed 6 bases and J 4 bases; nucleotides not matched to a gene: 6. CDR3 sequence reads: CSVWTSGSHYNEQFF. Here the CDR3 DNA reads TGCAGCGTCTGGACTAGCGGGAGCCATTACAATGAGCAGTTCTTC.

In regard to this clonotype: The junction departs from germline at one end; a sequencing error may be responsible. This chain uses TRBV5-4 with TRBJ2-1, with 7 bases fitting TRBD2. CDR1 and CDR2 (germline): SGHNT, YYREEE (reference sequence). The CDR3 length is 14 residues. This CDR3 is CAGREGSSYNEQFF. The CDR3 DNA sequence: TGTGCCGGCAGGGAGGGCAGCTCCTACAATGAGCAGTTCTTC.

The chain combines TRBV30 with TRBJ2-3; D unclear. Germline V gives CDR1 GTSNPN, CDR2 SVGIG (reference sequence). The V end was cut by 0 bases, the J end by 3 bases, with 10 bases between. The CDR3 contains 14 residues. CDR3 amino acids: CAWSVLSTTDTQYF. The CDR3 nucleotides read TGTGCCTGGAGTGTACTGTCGACAACAGATACGCAGTATTTT.

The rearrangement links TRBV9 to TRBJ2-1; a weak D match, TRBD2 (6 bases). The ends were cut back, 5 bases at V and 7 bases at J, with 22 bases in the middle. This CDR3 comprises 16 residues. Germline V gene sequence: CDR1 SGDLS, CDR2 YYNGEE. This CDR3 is CASRPKLAGDLNEQFF. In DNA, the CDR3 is TGTGCCAGCAGACCCAAATTGGCCGGGGACTTAAATGAGCAGTTCTTC.

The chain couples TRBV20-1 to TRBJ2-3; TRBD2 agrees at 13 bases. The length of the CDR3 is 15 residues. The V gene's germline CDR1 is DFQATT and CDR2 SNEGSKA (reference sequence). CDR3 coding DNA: TGCAGCGAGAGCCGGACTAGCGGGAGTCCAGATACGCAGTATTTT. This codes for CSESRTSGSPDTQYF.

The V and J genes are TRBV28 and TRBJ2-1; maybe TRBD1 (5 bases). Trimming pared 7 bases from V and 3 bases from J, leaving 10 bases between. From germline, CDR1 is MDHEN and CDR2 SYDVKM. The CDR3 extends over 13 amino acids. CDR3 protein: CASIRQGYNEQFF. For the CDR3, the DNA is TGTGCCAGCATTAGGCAGGGCTACAATGAGCAGTTCTTC.

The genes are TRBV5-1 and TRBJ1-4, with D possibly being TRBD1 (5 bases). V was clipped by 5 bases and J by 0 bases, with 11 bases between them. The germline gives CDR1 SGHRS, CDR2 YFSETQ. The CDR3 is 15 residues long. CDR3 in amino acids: CASRLSGATNEKLFF. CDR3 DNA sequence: TGCGCCAGCAGGTTATCGGGGGCAACTAATGAAAAACTGTTTTTT.

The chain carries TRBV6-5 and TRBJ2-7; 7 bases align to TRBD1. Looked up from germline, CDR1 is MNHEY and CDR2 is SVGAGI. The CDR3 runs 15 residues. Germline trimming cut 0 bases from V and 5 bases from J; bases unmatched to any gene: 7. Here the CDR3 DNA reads TGTGCCAGCAGTTACTCCGGGACAGCAATGAACGAGCAGTACTTC. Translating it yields CASSYSGTAMNEQYF.

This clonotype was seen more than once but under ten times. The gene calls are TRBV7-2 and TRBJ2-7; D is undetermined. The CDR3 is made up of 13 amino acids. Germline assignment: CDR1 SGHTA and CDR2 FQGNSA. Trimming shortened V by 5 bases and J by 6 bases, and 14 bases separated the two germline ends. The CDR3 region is CASSDNLWGEQYF. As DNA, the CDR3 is TGTGCCAGCAGCGATAACCTGTGGGGCGAGCAGTACTTC.

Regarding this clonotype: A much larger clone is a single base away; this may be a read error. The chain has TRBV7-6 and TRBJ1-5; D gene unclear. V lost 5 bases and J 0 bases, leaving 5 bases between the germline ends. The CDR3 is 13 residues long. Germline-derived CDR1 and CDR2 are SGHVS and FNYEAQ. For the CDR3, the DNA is TGTGCCAGCAGCGCCTATAGCAATCAGCCCCAGCATTTT. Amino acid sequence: CASSAYSNQPQHF.

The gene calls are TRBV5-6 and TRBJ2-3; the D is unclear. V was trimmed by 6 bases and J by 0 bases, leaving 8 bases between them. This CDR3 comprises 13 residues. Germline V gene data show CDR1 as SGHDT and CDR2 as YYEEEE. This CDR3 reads CASMWQSTDTQYF. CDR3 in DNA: TGTGCCAGCATGTGGCAGAGCACAGATACGCAGTATTTT.

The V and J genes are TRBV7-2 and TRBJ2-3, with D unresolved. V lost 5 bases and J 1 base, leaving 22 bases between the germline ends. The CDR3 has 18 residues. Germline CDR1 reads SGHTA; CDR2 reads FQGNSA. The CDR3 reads CASSPRPWGLSGTDTQYF. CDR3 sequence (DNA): TGTGCCAGCAGCCCCCGACCATGGGGTCTCAGTGGCACAGATACGCAGTATTTT.

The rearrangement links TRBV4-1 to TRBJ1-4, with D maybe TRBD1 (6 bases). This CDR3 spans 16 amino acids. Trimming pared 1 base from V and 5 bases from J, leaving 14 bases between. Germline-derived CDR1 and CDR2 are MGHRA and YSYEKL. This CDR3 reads CASSQGPGQSNEKLFF. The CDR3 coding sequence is TGCGCCAGCAGCCAAGGCCCCGGACAGTCCAATGAAAAACTGTTTTTT.

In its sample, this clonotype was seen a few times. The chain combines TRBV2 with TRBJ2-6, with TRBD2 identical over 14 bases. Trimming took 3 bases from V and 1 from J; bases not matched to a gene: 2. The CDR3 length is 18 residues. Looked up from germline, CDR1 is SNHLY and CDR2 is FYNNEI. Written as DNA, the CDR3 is TGTGCCAGCAGTGAGACTAGCGGGAGGGGATCTGGGGCCAACGTCCTGACTTTC. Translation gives CASSETSGRGSGANVLTF.

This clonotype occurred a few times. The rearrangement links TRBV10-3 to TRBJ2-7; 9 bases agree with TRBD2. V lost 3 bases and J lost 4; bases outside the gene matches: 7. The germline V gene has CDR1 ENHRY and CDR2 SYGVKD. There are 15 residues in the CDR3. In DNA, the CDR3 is TGTGCCATCAGTGAAATTAGCGGGGGACATTACGAGCAGTACTTC. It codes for CAISEISGGHYEQYF.

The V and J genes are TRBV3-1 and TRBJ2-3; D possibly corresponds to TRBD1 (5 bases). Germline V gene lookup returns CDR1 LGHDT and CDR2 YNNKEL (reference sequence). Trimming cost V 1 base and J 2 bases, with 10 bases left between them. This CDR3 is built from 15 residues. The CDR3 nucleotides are TGTGCCAGCAGCCAAGTGGGGCTGGACACAGATACGCAGTATTTT. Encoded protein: CASSQVGLDTDTQYF.

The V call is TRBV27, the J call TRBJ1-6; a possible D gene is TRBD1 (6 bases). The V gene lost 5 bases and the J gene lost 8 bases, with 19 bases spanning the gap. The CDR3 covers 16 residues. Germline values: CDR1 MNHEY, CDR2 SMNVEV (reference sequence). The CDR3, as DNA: TGTGCCAGCAGTCCAAGTCAGGGGCTAGGTGATTCACCCCTCCACTTT. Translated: CASSPSQGLGDSPLHF.

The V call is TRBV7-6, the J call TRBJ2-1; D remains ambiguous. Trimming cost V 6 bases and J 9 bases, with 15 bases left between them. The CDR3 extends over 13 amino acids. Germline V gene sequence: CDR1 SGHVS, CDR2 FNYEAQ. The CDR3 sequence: CASRGNGLSEQFF. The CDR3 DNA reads TGTGCCAGCAGAGGGAACGGTCTTAGTGAGCAGTTCTTC.